The 19 T cell receptor beta chains below were found in one sample sequenced in a study of CD8+ T cells in alopecia areata. Reverse transcribed after extraction, RNA yielded cDNA as the sequencing template. Data came from immunoSEQ multiplex PCR; TCRdb stores just in-frame clones and leaves some out. The data show 60,000 to 85,000 clones, with about 71% seen just once and roughly a quarter held by the top ten. The treatment is: oral pan-JAK inhibitor, 5-10 mg twice daily. The material sequenced was CD8+ T cells sorted from blood, taken at week 24, from a patient treated with tofacitinib. The receptors originated from a human donor with alopecia areata.

This clone was picked up a small number of times. The rearrangement uses TRBV5-1 and TRBJ1-2; no clear D gene. V was shortened by 0 bases and J by 1 base, with 13 bases between the two germline ends. The CDR3 runs 16 residues. Looked up from germline, CDR1 is SGHRS and CDR2 is YFSETQ. CDR3 residues: CASSLGLGDINYGYTF. The CDR3, as DNA: TGCGCCAGCAGCTTGGGCCTCGGTGACATTAACTATGGCTACACCTTC.

This clone was seen just once. J is TRBJ1-1 and V is TRBV27; 7 nucleotides match TRBD1. V lost 4 bases, J lost 7 bases, and 6 bases stayed unmatched. Germline lookup yields CDR1 MNHEY and CDR2 SMNVEV (reference sequence). The CDR3 spans 13 residues. CDR3 sequence reads: CASSSQGVYEAFF. The CDR3, as DNA: TGTGCCAGCAGTTCTCAGGGGGTGTATGAAGCTTTCTTT.

DNA of the CDR3: TGCGCCAGCAGCCAACGAGGAGGGGCCTTCGGCGAGCAGTACTTC. Its translation is CASSQRGGAFGEQYF. This rearrangement joins TRBV4-1 to TRBJ2-7, with D perhaps matching TRBD2 (6 bases). Germline V gene lookup returns CDR1 MGHRA and CDR2 YSYEKL. The V end was cut by 2 bases, the J end by 6 bases, with 17 bases between. The CDR3 length is 15 residues.

The genes are TRBV7-9 and TRBJ2-5, with D possibly matching TRBD2 (5 bases). Per germline, CDR1 SEHNR and CDR2 FQNEAQ (reference sequence). Deletions cut 2 bases from V and 0 bases from J, with 7 bases between. The CDR3 is made up of 14 amino acids. The chain's CDR3 is CASSLTGNQETQYF. The CDR3 DNA is TGTGCCAGCAGCTTAACGGGGAACCAAGAGACCCAGTACTTC.

The CDR3 coding sequence is TGCAGCGTTGAAGGCGTCGCGGGTAATGAGCAGTTCTTC. Protein sequence: CSVEGVAGNEQFF. The chain is built from TRBV29-1 and TRBJ2-1, with D maybe TRBD2 (5 bases). Germline V gene sequence: CDR1 SQVTM, CDR2 ANQGSEA. The V gene lost 1 base and the J gene lost 7 bases, with 11 bases spanning the gap. CDR3 length equals 13 residues.

J is TRBJ2-1 and V is TRBV19; TRBD1 aligns across 9 bases. The CDR3 consists of 19 residues. Germline V CDR1 and CDR2: LNHDA, SQIVND (reference sequence). V gave up 5 bases and J gave up 8 bases; unmatched junction bases: 22. DNA for the CDR3: TGTGCCAGTAGTCCGGACAGGGGACGTTCCGGCCAGGTGAGCGATGAGCAGTTCTTC. Amino acid sequence: CASSPDRGRSGQVSDEQFF.

This sequence joins TRBV5-6 and TRBJ1-5; D is unresolved. Trimming removed 3 bases at V and 3 bases at J, with 7 bases between. This CDR3 region has 13 residues. From germline, CDR1 is SGHDT and CDR2 YYEEEE. The CDR3 region is CASSSGINQPQHF. The CDR3 DNA is TGTGCCAGCAGCTCGGGGATCAATCAGCCCCAGCATTTT.

The chain employs TRBV27 and TRBJ2-7; 9 nucleotides align to TRBD2. The V gene's germline CDR1 is MNHEY and CDR2 SMNVEV (reference sequence). Germline trimming cut 3 bases from V and 3 bases from J; bases unmatched to any gene: 9. The CDR3 is 16 residues long. The CDR3 reads CASSFIGLARHYEQYF. Here the CDR3 DNA reads TGTGCCAGCAGTTTCATAGGACTAGCGAGGCACTACGAGCAGTACTTC.

About this clone itself: The junction departs from germline at one end; a sequencing error may be responsible. The rearrangement uses TRBV28 and TRBJ2-7; 10 bases are a match to TRBD1. This CDR3 comprises 14 residues. Germline lookup yields CDR1 MDHEN and CDR2 SYDVKM. Written as DNA, the CDR3 is TGTGCCAGCGAGTTGGGACAGGGGACCTACGGGCAGTACTTC. Protein: CASELGQGTYGQYF.

This clone was detected ten times or more. This chain joins TRBV7-2 and TRBJ2-4, with D tentatively TRBD1 or TRBD2 (5 bases each). Germline lookup yields CDR1 SGHTA and CDR2 FQGNSA. Trimming shortened V by 1 base and J by 0 bases, and 13 bases separated the two germline ends. This CDR3 has 17 residues. The CDR3 DNA reads as TGTGCCAGCAGCTTAGGCTTTGGGGACGAAGCCAAAAACATTCAGTACTTC. Protein sequence: CASSLGFGDEAKNIQYF.

This clone has just a few counts. The chain has TRBV7-9 and TRBJ2-1; 13 bases align to TRBD2. The length of the CDR3 is 17 residues. The ends lost 6 bases at V and 0 bases at J; junction bases unmatched: 5. Germline values: CDR1 SEHNR, CDR2 FQNEAQ (reference sequence). CDR3 loop: CASRSGLAGASYNEQFF. The CDR3, as DNA: TGTGCCAGCAGATCCGGACTAGCGGGGGCCTCCTACAATGAGCAGTTCTTC.

The chain recombines TRBV4-3 with TRBJ2-7; 7 bases are a match to TRBD2. The ends lost 0 bases at V and 5 bases at J; junction bases unmatched: 4. Germline loops: CDR1 LGHNA, CDR2 YSLEER. The CDR3 runs to 14 residues. CDR3 loop: CASSQDEGRDEQYF. The CDR3 DNA sequence: TGCGCCAGCAGCCAAGATGAAGGGAGGGACGAGCAGTACTTC.

CDR3 sequence reads: CASSLAEFRTFTYEQYF. The CDR3 bases are TGTGCCAGCAGCTTAGCGGAGTTCCGAACTTTCACCTACGAGCAGTACTTC. This chain uses TRBV7-9 with TRBJ2-7; D is ambiguous. Deletions cut 0 bases from V and 2 bases from J, with 17 bases between. Germline CDR1 reads SEHNR; CDR2 reads FQNEAQ (reference sequence). The CDR3 runs 17 residues.

Here the CDR3 DNA reads TGTGCCAGCAGTTCCATGACTAGCGGATCCTACGAGCAGTACTTC. Translating gives CASSSMTSGSYEQYF. The rearrangement links TRBV27 to TRBJ2-7; 9 bases align to TRBD2. Germline CDR1 reads MNHEY; CDR2 reads SMNVEV (reference sequence). There are 15 residues in the CDR3. V dropped 4 bases and J dropped 1; count of bases not matched to a gene: 5.

The rearrangement uses TRBV6-5 and TRBJ2-7; 8 bases are shared with TRBD1. The CDR3 length is 14 residues. Germline loops: CDR1 MNHEY, CDR2 SVGAGI. V lost 2 bases, J lost 3 bases, and 3 bases stayed unmatched. In nucleotides, the CDR3 is TGTGCCAGCAGTTACGACGGGACAGGCTACGAGCAGTACTTC. This translates into CASSYDGTGYEQYF.

The J gene is TRBJ1-1, the V gene TRBV4-1; D is uncertain. Trimming removed 1 base at V and 2 bases at J, with 11 bases between. CDR1 MGHRA and CDR2 YSYEKL come from the germline V gene. The CDR3 contains 15 residues. CDR3 region: CASSQVTSPNTEAFF. CDR3 coding DNA: TGCGCCAGCAGCCAAGTTACCAGCCCTAACACTGAAGCTTTCTTT.

J is TRBJ2-7 and V is TRBV29-1; D is tentatively TRBD1 or TRBD2 (5 bases each). Germline V gives CDR1 SQVTM, CDR2 ANQGSEA. V lost 3 bases and J 3 bases, leaving 12 bases between the germline ends. The CDR3 totals 13 residues. DNA for the CDR3: TGCAGCGTTGAGTTGGGGACGGACTACGAGCAGTACTTC. It yields the protein CSVELGTDYEQYF.

The V gene is TRBV30, the J gene TRBJ2-1, with 10 positions matching TRBD2. With 3 bases clipped from V and 8 bases from J, the junction kept 10 bases outside the gene matches. From germline, CDR1 is GTSNPN and CDR2 SVGIG (reference sequence). The CDR3 has 15 residues. The CDR3 region is CAWSDGTSAGDEQFF. The DNA of the CDR3 is TGTGCCTGGAGCGACGGGACTAGCGCGGGGGATGAGCAGTTCTTC.

The V gene is TRBV2, the J gene TRBJ2-1, with D perhaps matching TRBD1 (7 bases). V was clipped by 6 bases and J by 4 bases, with 19 bases between them. The germline CDR1 and CDR2 sequences are SNHLY and FYNNEI. This CDR3 has 16 amino acids. CDR3 nucleotide sequence: TGTGCCAGCAGATCAGGGGGAGGTGGGAATTACAATGAGCAGTTCTTC. It is translated as CASRSGGGGNYNEQFF.